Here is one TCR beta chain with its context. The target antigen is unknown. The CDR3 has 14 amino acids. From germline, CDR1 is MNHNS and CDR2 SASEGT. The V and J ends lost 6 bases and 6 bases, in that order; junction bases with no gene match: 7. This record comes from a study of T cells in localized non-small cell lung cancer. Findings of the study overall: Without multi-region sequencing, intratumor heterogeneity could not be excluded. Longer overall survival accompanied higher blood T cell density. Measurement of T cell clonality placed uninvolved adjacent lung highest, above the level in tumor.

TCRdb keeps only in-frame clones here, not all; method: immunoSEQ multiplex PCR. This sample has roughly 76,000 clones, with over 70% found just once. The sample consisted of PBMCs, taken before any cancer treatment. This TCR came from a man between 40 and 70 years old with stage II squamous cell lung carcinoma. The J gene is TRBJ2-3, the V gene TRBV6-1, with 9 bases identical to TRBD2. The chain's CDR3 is CASRERGAGDTQYF. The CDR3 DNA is TGTGCCAGCAGGGAGCGGGGGGCCGGGGATACGCAGTATTTT.